This T cell receptor beta chain derives from a study of cytomegalovirus exposure and HLA in healthy donors. Findings and limits, study-wide: Many donors carried some public TCRs, although rarity characterized most TCR sequences. The study flagged roughly 160 TCR beta chains as cytomegalovirus-associated.

With 2 bases clipped from V and 6 bases from J, the junction kept 3 bases outside the gene matches. There are 14 residues in the CDR3. Germline V gene sequence: CDR1 MDHEN, CDR2 SYDVKM. In the case of this clone: Antigen specificity is unknown.

Only in-frame clones appear in the TCRdb table, and some are missing; sequencing was by immunoSEQ multiplex PCR. The data hold about 110,000 clones, with around 86% observed a single time. These donors were members of the approximately 110-subject validation cohort, a group separate from the roughly 670-subject first cohort. The receptor was derived from a woman between 18 and 29 years old in good health and CMV-seropositive. The sample consisted of PBMCs. The gene calls are TRBV28 and TRBJ2-7; 11 nucleotides line up with TRBD1. CDR3 loop: CASSLGTGGREQYF. In DNA form, the CDR3 reads TGTGCCAGCAGTTTAGGGACAGGGGGGCGCGAGCAGTACTTC. The full variable domain, with the rest looked up from reference TRBV28 and TRBJ2-7, is DVKVTQSSRYLVKRTGEKVFLECVQDMDHENMFWYRQDPGLGLRLIYFSYDVKMKEKGDIPEGYSVSREKKERFSLILESASTNQTSMYLCASSLGTGGREQYFGPGTRLTVT.